The entry that follows covers one T cell receptor beta chain sequence. The V and J ends lost 0 bases and 1 base, in that order; junction bases with no gene match: 10. The CDR3 is made up of 19 amino acids. The V gene's germline CDR1 is LNHDA and CDR2 SQIVND (reference sequence). Authors' processing steps: Quantification of nucleated cells was approximated via reference gene primer amplification. Here immunoSEQ multiplex PCR was the method, and the copy in TCRdb shows in-frame clones only, minus some. The D gene and trimming were derived from the DNA, and the V and J assignments and clone size from that table. The table includes over 120,000 clones, approximately 91% detected once. These data come from a study of blood T cell repertoires in COVID-19. Looking at the study overall: There were acute and convalescent COVID-19 samples, and they came from the United States, Italy and Spain. The cDNA or gDNA used as material had been derived from T cells, B-cell-depleted T cells, or PBMCs.

The rearrangement links TRBV19 to TRBJ2-4; TRBD2 matches at 9 bases. The specimen sequenced was peripheral blood. The sequence was obtained from a man between 65 and 79 years old with acute or convalescent COVID-19. The CDR3 reads CASSIEGGGRAAAKNIQYF. For the CDR3, the DNA is TGTGCCAGTAGTATAGAAGGGGGCGGGAGGGCCGCCGCCAAAAACATTCAGTACTTC.